This TCR beta chain stems from a study of immune reconstitution after stem cell transplant in scleroderma. One entry per CDR3 protein results from TCRdb running MiXCR on the RT-PCR reads. Here the sample spans roughly 1,600 distinct CDR3 sequences, roughly 7% being singletons. The CDR3 runs to 17 residues. V gave up 0 bases and J gave up 0 bases, with 13 bases separating them. CDR1 is SGHRS and CDR2 is YFSETQ in the germline V gene. This clonotype was detected only a few times. The chain uses TRBV5-1 and TRBJ1-3; D remains unclear. This sample was obtained before or after autologous hematopoietic stem cell transplantation (not recorded which). This TCR was recovered from a male donor with systemic sclerosis. In DNA, the CDR3 is TGCGCCAGCAGCTTGGAATCGATCTTGAACTCTGGAAACACCATATATTTT. This encodes CASSLESILNSGNTIYF.